This T cell receptor (beta chain) was documented in a study of metastatic and nonmetastatic thyroid tumors. About the research overall: A comparison of repertoires was made across blood and tumor or nodule tissue from malignant and benign thyroid patients.

Patients had received no treatment of any kind before thyroid surgery. CDR3 size: 14 residues. The germline CDR1 and CDR2 sequences are SGDLS and YYNGEE. V was cut by 3 bases and J by 3 bases, with 12 bases left in between. This clone has ten or more counts. From the PCR reads, TCRdb re-called clones with MiXCR. The data show approximately 31,000 clones, around 32% seen once. Input material: blood. The sequence came from a female donor with papillary thyroid cancer or a benign thyroid nodule (not recorded which). Some clones in this sample may be carry-over from other donors' samples. The chain employs TRBV9 and TRBJ2-5, with D perhaps assigned TRBD1 or TRBD2 (5 bases each). DNA for the CDR3: TGTGCCAGCAGCGCAACCGGGACGGAAGAGACCCAGTACTTC. This gives the protein CASSATGTEETQYF.